This entry is about one TCR beta chain. In Seattle, patients joined the study during active infection and were tracked longitudinally. V lost 2 bases, J lost 2 bases, and 13 bases lay in between. Germline V CDR1 and CDR2: SGHRS, YFSETQ. The CDR3 runs 16 residues. In the authors' workflow: Reference gene primer amplification gave estimated nucleated cell counts. Generated by immunoSEQ multiplex PCR, the TCRdb table keeps only in-frame clones and is missing some. V and J calls and clone size are given by that table; D and trimming were obtained from the DNA. This sample has some 190,000 clones, with approximately 85% found just once. This sample stems from a study of blood T cell repertoires in COVID-19. Study-level background: Spain, Italy and the United States supplied samples that represented acute and convalescent COVID-19. T cells, B-cell-depleted T cells, or PBMCs provided the cDNA or gDNA that served as material.

The sequence came from a man at least 80 years old with COVID-19, enrolled during active disease. Sequencing was performed on peripheral blood. The V call is TRBV5-1, the J call TRBJ1-4; TRBD1 might be the D (5 bases). The CDR3 region has the DNA TGCGCCAGCAGCTTTCAGGGTCCCCCGACTAATGAAAAACTGTTTTTT. Amino acids: CASSFQGPPTNEKLFF.